Following are 20 T cell receptor beta chains from one sample sequenced in a study of T cell clonality in common variable immunodeficiency. Repertoires were generated with immunoSEQ multiplex PCR, while TCRdb's copy carries only in-frame clones and drops some. Altogether approximately 81,000 clones were found in the sample, and no singletons occur. Source material: peripheral blood mononuclear cells. The receptors were gathered from a person aged 18-70 years in good health.

With regard to this clone: The CDR3 extends 3 residues past the end of the read, so its final part is completed from the germline J gene. The chain recombines TRBV2 with TRBJ1-1, with 8 bases matching TRBD1. This CDR3 spans 12 amino acids. Germline-derived CDR1 and CDR2 are SNHLY and FYNNEI. The CDR3: CASSEPDREAFF. The covered CDR3 bases are TGTGCCAGCAGTGAACCGGACAGGGAG.

This clone was seen at least ten times. Coverage ceases 3 residues before the CDR3 finishes, and the germline J gene fills in the end. The chain employs TRBV20-1 and TRBJ2-1; 9 bases are shared with TRBD1. The V and J ends lost 2 bases and 4 bases, in that order; junction bases with no gene match: 3. In germline, CDR1 is DFQATT, CDR2 SNEGSKA (reference sequence). The CDR3 extends over 14 amino acids. The CDR3 protein is CSARSGTGYNEQFF. Incomplete CDR3 DNA: TGCAGTGCTAGATCCGGGACAGGGTACAATGAG.

This clone was counted at least ten times. Sequencing ends 3 residues short of the CDR3 end; the germline J gene provides the rest. The rearrangement joins TRBV6-2 or TRBV6-3 to TRBJ2-7; D gene uncertain. Germline V gives CDR1 MNHEY, CDR2 SVGEGT. V dropped 2 bases and J dropped 6 bases, with 14 bases sitting between them. This CDR3 region has 14 residues. The chain's CDR3 is CASSYLGVAREQYF. The part of the CDR3 DNA that was read is TGTGCCAGCAGTTACCTGGGCGTTGCTCGCGAG.

This clone was observed many times. At one of its ends the junction is not consistent with the germline gene, which may arise from a read error. The read terminates 3 residues ahead of where the CDR3 ends, so the germline J gene completes it. This chain joins TRBV4-2 and TRBJ2-2; possible D gene TRBD1, 5 bases. Germline CDR1 LGHNA, CDR2 YNFKEQ. CDR3 length equals 16 residues. The CDR3 region is CASSQSTDTNTGELFF. CDR3 DNA, as far as it was read: TGCGCCAGCAGCCAATCGACGGACACGAACACCGGGGAG.

This clone came up many times. The read finishes 3 residues shy of the CDR3 end, and the germline J gene is used to complete it. This chain joins TRBV20-1 and TRBJ1-5, with D unclear. The CDR3 is made up of 16 amino acids. V lost 3 bases and J 0 bases, leaving 15 bases between the germline ends. Germline V gene sequence: CDR1 DFQATT, CDR2 SNEGSKA (reference sequence). CDR3 residues: CSASNPTGNSNQPQHF. The part of the CDR3 DNA that was read is TGCAGTGCTAGTAATCCTACGGGGAATAGCAATCAGCCC.

This clone was observed at least ten times. The read ends 3 residues shy of where the CDR3 ends; the end is completed using the germline J gene. The chain joins TRBV28 to TRBJ2-7, with 14 bases matching TRBD2. In germline, CDR1 is MDHEN, CDR2 SYDVKM. V trimming: 6 bases; J trimming: 2 bases; junction bases outside the gene matches: 9. The CDR3 contains 17 residues. CDR3 DNA (partial): TGTGCCAGCAGGACGGGACTAGCGGGAGAAAACGCCTACGAG. Translating gives CASRTGLAGENAYE. The whole CDR3 sequence reads CASRTGLAGENAYEQYF.

This clone came up many times. The read gets to within 3 residues of the CDR3 end, and the germline J gene fills in the rest. The chain combines TRBV18 with TRBJ2-7; possibly TRBD1 for D (5 bases). The CDR3 totals 15 residues. Germline V gives CDR1 KGHSH, CDR2 LQKENI. V shed 2 bases and J shed 2 bases, with 13 bases lying between them. The CDR3 loop reads CASSPTRQSTYEQYF. The part of the CDR3 DNA that was read is TGTGCCAGCTCACCAACCAGACAGTCCACCTACGAG.

This clone has ten or more counts. The DNA ends 3 residues before the CDR3 does, and the rest of the CDR3 is filled in from the germline J gene. The J gene is TRBJ2-7, the V gene TRBV2, with a weak D call TRBD2 (6 bases). Germline-derived CDR1 and CDR2 are SNHLY and FYNNEI. The CDR3 sequence is 14 residues long. V dropped 3 bases and J dropped 0 bases, with 9 bases sitting between them. The CDR3 loop is CASSDRGTSYEQYF. CDR3 DNA (partial): TGTGCCAGCAGTGACCGGGGGACCTCCTACGAG. Using reference TRBV2 and TRBJ2-7 for the parts outside the CDR3, the full variable domain is EPEVTQTPSHQVTQMGQEVILRCVPISNHLYFYWYRQILGQKVEFLVSFYNNEISEKSEIFDDQFSVERPDGSNFTLKIRSTKLEDSAMYFCASSDRGTSYEQYFGPGTRLTVT.

Worth noting for this clone: The CDR3 end lies 3 residues beyond the end of the read and is filled in from the germline J gene. The rearrangement links TRBV2 to TRBJ2-2; 7 nucleotides align to TRBD2. In germline, CDR1 is SNHLY, CDR2 FYNNEI. The CDR3 totals 15 residues. Losses at the gene ends were 6 bases for V and 5 bases for J; bases not matched to a gene: 9. The CDR3 reads CASSRSGTETGELFF. The sequenced part of the CDR3 DNA is TGTGCCAGCAGCCGGAGCGGGACCGAAACCGGGGAG.

This clone was seen repeatedly, ten times or more. The CDR3 extends 3 residues past the end of the read, so its final part is completed from the germline J gene. The chain carries TRBV4-1 and TRBJ2-3; 7 nucleotides align to TRBD1. The V gene's germline CDR1 is MGHRA and CDR2 YSYEKL. V gave up 4 bases and J gave up 0 bases; unmatched junction bases: 7. This CDR3 has 16 amino acids. The CDR3 sequence: CASSLDRATSTDTQYF. The CDR3 bases that were read are TGCGCCAGCAGCCTAGACAGGGCTACTAGCACAGATACG.

This clone was observed many times. The CDR3 is cut off 3 residues early in the read; its end comes from the germline J gene. The J gene is TRBJ1-4, the V gene TRBV5-1; 7 bases agree with TRBD1. The CDR3 is made up of 16 amino acids. V dropped 3 bases and J dropped 0; count of bases not matched to a gene: 5. CDR1 is SGHRS and CDR2 is YFSETQ in the germline V gene. The sequenced CDR3 bases are TGCGCCAGCAGCTGGGGACAGCGGGCAACTAATGAAAAA. It encodes CASSWGQRATNEK. The full CDR3 protein is CASSWGQRATNEKLFF.

At least ten counts were recorded for this clone. The CDR3 is cut off 3 residues early in the read; its end comes from the germline J gene. The chain has TRBV20-1 and TRBJ2-7; the D gene is possibly TRBD2 (5 bases). The CDR3 sequence is 13 residues long. Trimming took off 2 bases at V and 2 bases at J, with 10 bases between the two ends. CDR1 is DFQATT, CDR2 SNEGSKA, per germline (reference sequence). CDR3 DNA, as far as it was read: TGCAGTGCTAGAAGTCGGGGAACCTACGAG. Protein: CSARSRGTYE. The entire CDR3 reads CSARSRGTYEQYF.

At least ten counts were recorded for this clone. Sequencing ends 3 residues short of the CDR3 end; the germline J gene provides the rest. The rearrangement joins TRBV19 to TRBJ2-3; TRBD1 agrees at 8 bases. CDR3 length equals 17 residues. Germline-derived CDR1 and CDR2 are LNHDA and SQIVND (reference sequence). Losses at the gene ends were 2 bases for V and 4 bases for J; bases not matched to a gene: 11. The sequenced part of the CDR3 DNA is TGTGCCAGTAGTATAAGGGCGGGACAGGTGATCGCAGATACG. Translating it yields CASSIRAGQVIADT. The CDR3 as a whole reads CASSIRAGQVIADTQYF.

This clone was observed at least ten times. Its ends do not fully match the called genes, so a read error is possible. The read terminates 3 residues before the CDR3 end, so the remaining end is supplied by the germline J gene. The chain joins TRBV7-6 to TRBJ2-3; 9 bases are shared with TRBD2. Germline CDR1 reads SGHVS; CDR2 reads FNYEAQ. The CDR3 is 17 amino acids. CDR3 bases read: TGTGCCAGCAGCTTAGGGGCTAGCGGGGACTTCACAAATACG. This gives the protein CASSLGASGDFTNT. The CDR3, in full, reads CASSLGASGDFTNTQYF.

This clone was seen at least ten times. The read is 3 residues too short to cover the CDR3 end, so that end is filled in from the germline J gene. The V call is TRBV28, the J call TRBJ2-7; D may be TRBD1 (5 bases). V was cut by 5 bases and J by 5 bases, with 16 bases left in between. This CDR3 spans 14 amino acids. Germline CDR1 and CDR2: MDHEN and SYDVKM. CDR3 residues: CASSPTGVKNEQYF. CDR3 DNA, as far as it was read: TGTGCCAGCAGTCCTACAGGTGTAAAGAACGAG.

This clone was counted many times. The read comes to an end 3 residues before the CDR3 does, leaving the germline J gene to fill in the end. This rearrangement joins TRBV7-9 to TRBJ1-1, with a possible D match to TRBD1 (5 bases). The CDR3 length is 12 residues. Germline V gene data show CDR1 as SEHNR and CDR2 as FQNEAQ (reference sequence). V was shortened by 1 base and J by 7 bases, with 7 bases between the two germline ends. CDR3 sequence: CASSLGGVEAFF. The CDR3 DNA, read in part, is TGTGCCAGCAGCTTAGGAGGGGTTGAA.

This clone was counted many times. Its ends do not fully match the called genes, so a read error is possible. The CDR3 extends 3 residues past the end of the read, so its final part is completed from the germline J gene. This chain connects TRBV4-2 to TRBJ1-6; the match to TRBD1 covers 11 bases. The CDR3 length is 18 residues. Per germline, CDR1 LGHNA and CDR2 YNFKEQ. The part of the CDR3 DNA that was read is TGCGCCAGCAGCCGGACAGGGGGCTTATACTCCTATAATTCACCC. This sequence encodes CASSRTGGLYSYNSP. The full CDR3 reads CASSRTGGLYSYNSPLHF.

In its sample, this clone was seen many times. The read is 3 residues too short to cover the CDR3 end, so that end is filled in from the germline J gene. This sequence joins TRBV7-8 and TRBJ2-1; 9 bases map to TRBD2. Germline loops: CDR1 SGHVS, CDR2 FQNEAQ. The CDR3 spans 16 residues. V shed 5 bases and J 9 bases; nucleotides not matched to a gene: 14. CDR3 bases read: TGTGCCAGCAGCCCCCGACCGGGACTAGCTTCTGTTGAG. Translating gives CASSPRPGLASVE. The full CDR3 protein is CASSPRPGLASVEQFF.

This clone has a count of ten or more. The read finishes 3 residues shy of the CDR3 end, and the germline J gene is used to complete it. The chain recombines TRBV19 with TRBJ2-1; tentative D call: TRBD2 (5 bases). V lost 9 bases and J 8 bases, leaving 17 bases between the germline ends. CDR1 LNHDA and CDR2 SQIVND come from the germline V gene (reference sequence). This CDR3 has 13 residues. CDR3 region: CASTSTIRDEQFF. The sequenced part of the CDR3 DNA is TGTGCCAGCACTTCGACTATAAGGGATGAG.

This clone was picked up many times. CDR3 sequence reads: CASSYLRLAGSYNEQFF. Partial CDR3 DNA: TGTGCCAGCAGTTACCTCCGACTAGCGGGCTCCTACAATGAG. The V and J genes are TRBV6-2 or TRBV6-3 and TRBJ2-1; 10 nucleotides line up with TRBD2. With the read ending 3 residues before the CDR3 end, the germline J gene is used to fill in that end. Trimming took 2 bases from V and 0 from J; bases not matched to a gene: 4. Germline loops: CDR1 MNHEY, CDR2 SVGEGT. The CDR3 is 17 residues long.